Following are 20 T cell receptor beta chains from one sample sequenced in a study of blood T cell repertoires in COVID-19. TCRdb keeps only in-frame clones here, not all; method: immunoSEQ multiplex PCR. This sample has roughly 130,000 clones, with about 80% found just once. The sample consisted of peripheral blood. These receptors were taken from a woman aged 55-75 years with acute or convalescent COVID-19.

This clone is a singleton in its sample. This sequence joins TRBV6-5 and TRBJ2-2, with D possibly matching TRBD2 (6 bases). The V gene's germline CDR1 is MNHEY and CDR2 SVGAGI. The V end was cut by 6 bases, the J end by 3 bases, with 8 bases between. This CDR3 has 13 amino acids. Written as DNA, the CDR3 is TGTGCCAGCAGCAGGGAGGACACCGGGGAGCTGTTTTTT. Its translation: CASSREDTGELFF.

The chain is built from TRBV10-3 and TRBJ2-4, with TRBD1 as a possible D gene (6 bases). Germline V gene lookup returns CDR1 ENHRY and CDR2 SYGVKD. This CDR3 comprises 12 residues. The V end was cut by 5 bases, the J end by 6 bases, with 8 bases between. CDR3 sequence: CAISLDRNIQYF. CDR3 sequence (DNA): TGTGCCATCAGTCTGGACAGAAACATTCAGTACTTC.

This chain uses TRBV19 with TRBJ1-5; D gene uncertain. This CDR3 is 14 amino acids long. V dropped 1 base and J dropped 4 bases, with 8 bases sitting between them. From germline, CDR1 is LNHDA and CDR2 SQIVND (reference sequence). The CDR3 sequence is CASSIAGPNQPQHF. The CDR3 nucleotides are TGTGCCAGTAGTATAGCCGGTCCAAATCAGCCCCAGCATTTT.

This clone was counted only a few times. The chain joins TRBV7-8 to TRBJ1-5, with D possibly being TRBD1 (6 bases). This CDR3 is built from 15 residues. Trimming removed 4 bases from V and 0 bases from J, with 10 bases in between. Germline assignment: CDR1 SGHVS and CDR2 FQNEAQ. In DNA, the CDR3 is TGTGCCAGCAGCTCCGGGACAAATAGCAATCAGCCCCAGCATTTT. It translates to CASSSGTNSNQPQHF.

The chain recombines TRBV7-2 with TRBJ1-5, with D unclear. The CDR3 is 13 residues long. The germline CDR1 and CDR2 sequences are SGHTA and FQGNSA. Deletions cut 5 bases from V and 4 bases from J, with 9 bases between. CDR3 in DNA: TGTGCCAGCAGCCAATCGGGGAATCAGCCCCAGCATTTT. Amino acid sequence: CASSQSGNQPQHF.

The gene calls are TRBV18 and TRBJ1-1; 7 bases are a match to TRBD1. This CDR3 has 14 amino acids. The trim removed 8 bases at V and 3 bases at J, leaving 9 bases unmatched. The germline V gene encodes CDR1 KGHSH and CDR2 LQKENI. CDR3 region: CASRNRGEDTEAFF. CDR3 nucleotides: TGTGCCAGCCGCAACAGGGGCGAGGACACTGAAGCTTTCTTT.

The chain combines TRBV12-3 or TRBV12-4 with TRBJ2-7; TRBD1 matches at 8 bases. The CDR3 contains 12 residues. Trimming at V came to 6 bases and at J to 8 bases, leaving 6 bases not matched to a gene. The CDR3 sequence: CASSHTGGQQYF. The CDR3 nucleotides read TGTGCCAGCAGCCATACAGGGGGGCAGCAGTACTTC.

V is TRBV3-1 (or the pseudogene TRBV3-2) and J is TRBJ1-1; 7 bases align to TRBD1. CDR3 length: 13 residues. Germline V gene data show CDR1 as LGHDT and CDR2 as YNNKEL (reference sequence). With V trimmed by 11 bases and J by 2 bases, 8 bases remained unmatched. CDR3 nucleotide sequence: TGTGCCTCCAACCAGGGGGGAAACACTGAAGCTTTCTTT. Translated: CASNQGGNTEAFF.

This clone showed up just once. The chain links TRBV5-1 to TRBJ2-1; 7 nucleotides line up with TRBD1. Germline V gene lookup returns CDR1 SGHRS and CDR2 YFSETQ. V lost 4 bases to trimming and J lost 5 bases; unmatched junction nucleotides: 6. The CDR3 contains 14 residues. The CDR3, as DNA: TGCGCCAGCAGCCGGGACAGCCCACACAATGAGCAGTTCTTC. Amino acid sequence: CASSRDSPHNEQFF.

This chain links TRBV6-5 with TRBJ1-5; no clear D gene. This CDR3 has 13 amino acids. The V end was cut by 7 bases, the J end by 4 bases, with 11 bases between. CDR1 is MNHEY, CDR2 SVGAGI, per germline. Written as DNA, the CDR3 is TGTGCCAGCATTGGGCAGAAAAATCAGCCCCAGCATTTT. This sequence encodes CASIGQKNQPQHF.

This sequence joins TRBV5-1 and TRBJ1-1; TRBD1 agrees at 8 bases. The CDR3 spans 22 residues. The ends lost 0 bases at V and 0 bases at J; junction bases unmatched: 22. Germline CDR1 SGHRS, CDR2 YFSETQ. The CDR3 reads CASSLGNHRGTLQPAVNTEAFF. DNA for the CDR3: TGCGCCAGCAGCTTGGGGAACCACAGGGGGACCCTGCAGCCTGCCGTGAACACTGAAGCTTTCTTT.

The chain carries TRBV6-5 and TRBJ1-2, with D unresolved. This CDR3 is 13 amino acids long. CDR1 is MNHEY, CDR2 SVGAGI, per germline. The ends were cut back, 10 bases at V and 2 bases at J, with 14 bases in the middle. The CDR3 region has the DNA TGTGCCATCCGGCCGGGGAACAACTATGGCTACACCTTC. It specifies CAIRPGNNYGYTF.

This clone was detected only a few times. The chain joins TRBV29-1 to TRBJ1-2, with D possibly TRBD1 on 5 matching bases. Germline CDR1 and CDR2: SQVTM and ANQGSEA. The V end was cut by 3 bases, the J end by 0 bases, with 14 bases between. The CDR3 runs to 15 residues. In DNA, the CDR3 is TGCAGCGTTGATCCGGGACTTTACCCTAACTATGGCTACACCTTC. Protein sequence: CSVDPGLYPNYGYTF.

The chain carries TRBV20-1 and TRBJ1-4; 8 bases match TRBD1. J lost 8 bases, V lost 3 bases, and 11 bases had no gene match. The CDR3 length is 15 residues. Germline CDR1 is DFQATT and CDR2 is SNEGSKA (reference sequence). CDR3 coding DNA: TGCAGTGCTAGTAAGGGGACAGGAGTGGGGGAAAAACTGTTTTTT. The encoded protein is CSASKGTGVGEKLFF.

This chain uses TRBV6-5 with TRBJ2-7; TRBD2 is a possible D gene (6 bases). CDR1 is MNHEY, CDR2 SVGAGI, per germline. The CDR3 length is 15 residues. Trimming removed 2 bases at V and 4 bases at J, with 15 bases between. CDR3 region: CASSYGSSGGYEQYF. In DNA, the CDR3 is TGTGCCAGCAGTTACGGGTCCTCCGGGGGTTACGAGCAGTACTTC.

The chain combines TRBV7-2 with TRBJ1-3; no reliable D call. Germline V CDR1 and CDR2: SGHTA, FQGNSA. The CDR3 contains 15 residues. The V gene lost 3 bases and the J gene lost 2 bases, with 11 bases spanning the gap. CDR3 amino acids: CASSLGGGTGNTIYF. DNA for the CDR3: TGTGCCAGCAGCTTGGGAGGTGGTACTGGAAACACCATATATTTT.

The chain carries TRBV19 and TRBJ1-4; unclear D gene. Germline V CDR1 and CDR2: LNHDA, SQIVND (reference sequence). V lost 4 bases to trimming and J lost 0 bases, with 6 bases between them. The CDR3 is 14 amino acids. CDR3 protein: CASSTVSTNEKLFF. CDR3 in DNA: TGTGCCAGTAGTACAGTATCAACTAATGAAAAACTGTTTTTT.

The chain combines TRBV29-1 with TRBJ2-1; 7 bases are shared with TRBD2. This CDR3 has 14 residues. The V gene's germline CDR1 is SQVTM and CDR2 ANQGSEA. V gave up 6 bases and J gave up 2 bases; unmatched junction bases: 7. CDR3 in DNA: TGCAGCGTAGCTCCAGCGGGGACCTACAATGAGCAGTTCTTC. This translates into CSVAPAGTYNEQFF.

This chain links TRBV7-9 with TRBJ2-4, with 7 bases lining up with TRBD2. V dropped 1 base and J dropped 4; count of bases not matched to a gene: 13. The CDR3 has 18 amino acids. Germline loops: CDR1 SEHNR, CDR2 FQNEAQ (reference sequence). The CDR3 here is CASSLDLLGAGPKNIQYF. The CDR3 DNA reads TGTGCCAGCAGCTTAGACTTATTGGGAGCGGGACCTAAAAACATTCAGTACTTC.

For the CDR3, the DNA is TGTGCCAGCAGCCAGGGGACAGAGAATTCACCCCTCCACTTT. Translated, it gives CASSQGTENSPLHF. This rearrangement joins TRBV3-1 (or the pseudogene TRBV3-2) to TRBJ1-6, with 7 nucleotides matching TRBD1. Germline CDR1 is LGHDT and CDR2 is YNNKEL (reference sequence). The CDR3 extends over 14 amino acids. Trimming took 3 bases from V and 7 from J; bases not matched to a gene: 3.